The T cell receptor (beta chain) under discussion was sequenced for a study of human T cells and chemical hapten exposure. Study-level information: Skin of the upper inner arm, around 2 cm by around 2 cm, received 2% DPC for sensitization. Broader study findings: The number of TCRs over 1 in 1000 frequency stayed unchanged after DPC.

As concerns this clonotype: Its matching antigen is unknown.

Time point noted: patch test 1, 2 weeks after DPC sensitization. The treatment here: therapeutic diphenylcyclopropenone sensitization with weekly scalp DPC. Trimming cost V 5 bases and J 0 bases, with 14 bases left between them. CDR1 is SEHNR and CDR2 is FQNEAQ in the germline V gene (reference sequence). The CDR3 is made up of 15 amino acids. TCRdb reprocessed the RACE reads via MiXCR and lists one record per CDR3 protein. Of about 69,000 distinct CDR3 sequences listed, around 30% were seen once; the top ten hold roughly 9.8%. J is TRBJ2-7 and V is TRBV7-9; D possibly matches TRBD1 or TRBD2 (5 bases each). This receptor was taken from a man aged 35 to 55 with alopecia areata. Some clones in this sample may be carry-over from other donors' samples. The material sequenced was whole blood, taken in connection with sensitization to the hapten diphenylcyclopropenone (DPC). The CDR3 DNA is TGTGCCAGCAGCCCACTAACGGGGCTCTCCTACGAGCAGTACTTC. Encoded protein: CASSPLTGLSYEQYF.